This TCR beta chain emerged from a study of OX40 agonist ivuxolimab in advanced cancers. Whole-study context: The dose-escalation group included hepatocellular carcinoma, melanoma, renal cell carcinoma and head and neck cancer. Subjects had a mean age of roughly 57 years, with a range of about 23 to 79; around 83% were male. Study findings and constraints: Among patients with partial responses at 0.1-3.0 mg/kg, clonal expansion was among the lowest. Antigen targets of the expanded peripheral T cells went undetermined.

Produced via immunoSEQ multiplex PCR; TCRdb's table is partial and in-frame only. The table includes tens of thousands of clones, about 85% detected once. The germline V gene encodes CDR1 LGHNA and CDR2 YSLEER. Trimming took 0 bases from V and 9 from J, leaving 15 bases between them. The CDR3 length is 16 residues. Comment on this clone: What it binds is unknown.

This specimen consisted of CD4+ or CD8+ T cells sorted from blood, obtained in a trial of the OX40 agonist ivuxolimab. The chain uses TRBV4-3 and TRBJ1-6, with D possibly TRBD1 on 6 matching bases. This receptor was obtained from an adult with an advanced solid tumor such as melanoma, head and neck, liver or kidney cancer. CDR3 nucleotide sequence: TGCGCCAGCAGCCAAGATAGGGGGGGAGAGGGTTCACCCCTCCACTTT. Translation gives CASSQDRGGEGSPLHF.